What follows are 19 T cell receptor beta chains derived from one specimen sequenced in a study of cytomegalovirus exposure and HLA in healthy donors. This PCR relied on a set of 60 Vbeta primers and 13 Jbeta primers. This table comes from immunoSEQ multiplex PCR, and its TCRdb copy is limited to in-frame clones, with some not included. Counted here are about 89,000 clones, over 60% occurring once; the ten biggest clones make up roughly 3.5%. The specimen sequenced was PBMCs. These TCRs come from a man aged 30 to 45 in good health and CMV-seronegative.

This rearrangement joins TRBV6-1 to TRBJ2-7, with D tentatively TRBD2 (5 bases). Per the germline V gene, CDR1 is MNHNS and CDR2 is SASEGT. There are 15 residues in the CDR3. Trimming stripped 2 bases from V and 8 bases from J, with 19 bases between. The CDR3 nucleotides are TGTGCCAGCAGTGAATATTTTTCTGTCGGGGTTCAGCAGTACTTC. The encoded protein is CASSEYFSVGVQQYF.

Only one count was recorded for this clone. The genes are TRBV7-9 and TRBJ1-5; D is perhaps TRBD1 (5 bases). Trimming removed 3 bases at V and 5 bases at J, with 8 bases between. The CDR3 has 13 residues. Per germline, CDR1 SEHNR and CDR2 FQNEAQ (reference sequence). The CDR3 DNA reads TGTGCCAGCAGCTTGATAGGGGATCAGCCCCAGCATTTT. Protein product: CASSLIGDQPQHF.

The chain recombines TRBV7-8 with TRBJ2-7; tentatively, D is TRBD1 (6 bases). Trimming removed 1 base at V and 4 bases at J, with 11 bases between. Germline loops: CDR1 SGHVS, CDR2 FQNEAQ. CDR3 size: 14 residues. CDR3 in DNA: TGTGCCAGCAGCTTAGGCCCCAGGGGTTACGAGCAGTACTTC. Translating gives CASSLGPRGYEQYF.

This chain uses TRBV28 with TRBJ2-7; D uncertain. There are 9 residues in the CDR3. V was trimmed by 10 bases and J by 2 bases, leaving 3 bases between them. CDR1 and CDR2 from the germline V gene are MDHEN and SYDVKM. This chain's CDR3 is CATAYEQYF. CDR3 DNA: TGTGCCACCGCCTACGAGCAGTACTTC.

The chain has TRBV9 and TRBJ1-1; tentative D call: TRBD1 (6 bases). The CDR3 loop spans 15 amino acids. Trimming took 3 bases from V and 5 from J, leaving 17 bases between them. Germline lookup yields CDR1 SGDLS and CDR2 YYNGEE. The CDR3 DNA is TGTGCCAGCAGCGACCTACAGGGATCGGTTACTGAAGCTTTCTTT. The encoded protein is CASSDLQGSVTEAFF.

In regard to this clone: The junction and the germline gene differ at one end; a read error may be behind it. The V and J genes are TRBV18 and TRBJ2-5; 10 bases align to TRBD2. Germline V gene lookup returns CDR1 KGHSH and CDR2 LQKENI. The CDR3 covers 18 residues. In DNA form, the CDR3 reads TGTGCCAGCTCACCGTTCTCTCGGGCTAGCGGGAGTCGGGAGATCCAGTACTTC. Translating gives CASSPFSRASGSREIQYF.

The rearrangement links TRBV6-6 to TRBJ2-1, with 7 positions matching TRBD1. This CDR3 spans 15 amino acids. Germline-derived CDR1 and CDR2 are MNHNY and SVGAGI (reference sequence). The trim removed 10 bases at V and 0 bases at J, leaving 9 bases unmatched. This CDR3 reads CATTLGGSSYNEQFF. CDR3 in DNA: TGTGCCACCACTTTAGGGGGCAGCTCCTACAATGAGCAGTTCTTC.

This clone was found a few times. The chain carries TRBV19 and TRBJ1-5; D gene unclear. This CDR3 is 13 amino acids long. V was cut by 3 bases and J by 6 bases, with 9 bases left in between. The germline V gene encodes CDR1 LNHDA and CDR2 SQIVND (reference sequence). The CDR3 region has the DNA TGTGCCAGTAGTATTGATTGGAGTCAGCCCCAGCATTTT. Protein product: CASSIDWSQPQHF.

The chain uses TRBV6-1 and TRBJ2-7; 8 bases line up with TRBD1. Germline CDR1 MNHNS, CDR2 SASEGT. The J segment lost 3 bases and the V segment lost 5 bases, leaving 3 bases of the junction unmatched. This CDR3 contains 13 residues. The CDR3, as DNA: TGTGCCAGCAGTAACAGGGGGAGCTACGAGCAGTACTTC. It encodes CASSNRGSYEQYF.

This chain links TRBV28 with TRBJ2-2; 12 bases map to TRBD1. Germline values: CDR1 MDHEN, CDR2 SYDVKM. The CDR3 sequence is 18 residues long. V lost 6 bases, J lost 4 bases, and 12 bases stayed unmatched. CDR3 bases: TGTGCCAGCAGCTCCGGGACAGGGGGCTCGGGGTTCACCGGGGAGCTGTTTTTT. Its protein product is CASSSGTGGSGFTGELFF.

The CDR3 region is CASSLEGGSAEAFF. CDR3 nucleotides: TGCGCCAGCAGCTTGGAGGGGGGGAGTGCTGAAGCTTTCTTT. The rearrangement uses TRBV5-1 and TRBJ1-1, with D perhaps TRBD1 (6 bases). This CDR3 has 14 amino acids. Germline values: CDR1 SGHRS, CDR2 YFSETQ. V was clipped by 0 bases and J by 6 bases, with 12 bases between them. The whole variable domain, remainder taken from reference TRBV5-1 and TRBJ1-1, is KAGVTQTPRYLIKTRGQQVTLSCSPISGHRSVSWYQQTPGQGLQFLFEYFSETQRNKGNFPGRFSGRQFSNSRSEMNVSTLELGDSALYLCASSLEGGSAEAFFGQGTRLTVV.

This clone came up once. The V call is TRBV7-2, the J call TRBJ2-5, with TRBD2 matching 8 bases. This CDR3 has 13 residues. The V gene end was trimmed by 3 bases and the J gene end by 5 bases; junction bases not matched to a gene: 2. The germline gives CDR1 SGHTA, CDR2 FQGNSA. CDR3 bases: TGTGCCAGCAGCTTCCGCGGGGGGGAGACCCAGTACTTC. Translating it yields CASSFRGGETQYF.

J is TRBJ2-3 and V is TRBV10-1; 11 bases map to TRBD1. The CDR3 runs to 15 residues. Germline V lookup: CDR1 WNHNN, CDR2 SYGVQD (reference sequence). V shed 4 bases, J shed 4 bases, and the junction held 4 bases outside the gene matches. The CDR3 reads CASSAGQGAPDTQYF. CDR3 DNA: TGCGCCAGCAGTGCCGGACAGGGGGCACCAGATACGCAGTATTTT.

The genes are TRBV29-1 and TRBJ2-5; 9 nucleotides match TRBD2. There are 14 residues in the CDR3. V lost 4 bases, J lost 9 bases, and 12 bases stayed unmatched. Germline loops: CDR1 SQVTM, CDR2 ANQGSEA. CDR3 sequence (DNA): TGCAGCGTTGGCACGGCGGGAGGGACCGGGGCCCAGTACTTC. It yields the protein CSVGTAGGTGAQYF.

The chain is built from TRBV6-5 and TRBJ2-2, with D perhaps matching TRBD1 (6 bases). The CDR3 is made up of 15 amino acids. The germline CDR1 and CDR2 sequences are MNHEY and SVGAGI. V was trimmed by 3 bases and J by 4 bases, leaving 12 bases between them. The CDR3 coding sequence is TGTGCCAGCAGTTATCGACAGGATCGCACCGGGGAGCTGTTTTTT. Translating it yields CASSYRQDRTGELFF.

The chain combines TRBV5-1 with TRBJ2-3; 8 bases map to TRBD2. CDR3 length equals 16 residues. The V and J ends lost 4 bases and 1 base, in that order; junction bases with no gene match: 8. Per the germline V gene, CDR1 is SGHRS and CDR2 is YFSETQ. The CDR3 DNA is TGCGCCAGCAGCGCCCTGGCGGGAGGCCGCACAGATACGCAGTATTTT. Amino acid sequence: CASSALAGGRTDTQYF.

The chain joins TRBV4-3 to TRBJ2-1, with 10 bases lining up with TRBD1. Germline trimming cut 1 base from V and 10 bases from J; bases unmatched to any gene: 7. CDR1 is LGHNA and CDR2 is YSLEER in the germline V gene. This CDR3 has 15 amino acids. The CDR3 DNA is TGCGCCAGCAGCCAAGCACCGGGACAGGGGTACGAGCAGTTCTTC. This codes for CASSQAPGQGYEQFF.

The rearrangement joins TRBV30 to TRBJ2-3; D not resolved. Trimming shortened V by 1 base and J by 10 bases, and 12 bases separated the two germline ends. The CDR3 runs 12 residues. Germline V gene sequence: CDR1 GTSNPN, CDR2 SVGIG (reference sequence). The CDR3 DNA sequence: TGTGCCTGGAGTGATCCTGGAGTTCCGCAGTATTTT. Translated, it gives CAWSDPGVPQYF.

In this sample, this clone turned up a few times. J is TRBJ1-1 and V is TRBV28, with D perhaps TRBD1 (5 bases). Trimming took 1 base from V and 11 from J, leaving 14 bases between them. The CDR3 extends over 13 amino acids. Germline V gene sequence: CDR1 MDHEN, CDR2 SYDVKM. This CDR3 is CASSLSTGELAFF. For the CDR3, the DNA is TGTGCCAGCAGTTTATCTACAGGAGAGCTGGCTTTCTTT.